The rows below give T cell receptor beta chains drawn from one sample of a study of CD8 T cells in ankylosing spondylitis. MiXCR, applied by TCRdb to the 5' RACE reads, yields one record per CDR3 protein. Of some 240,000 distinct CDR3 sequences listed, about 7.3% are singletons. Sequencing used blood, either unsorted or a sorted T cell fraction (not recorded which). Source of these receptors: a male donor with ankylosing spondylitis. Both conserved end residues are part of each CDR3. D genes are given only for firm matches. Clone size is not always given. Where it is, it says once, few, many or a class for expanded clones.

D gene | J gene | V gene | clone size | CDR3 protein | CDR3 DNA
. | TRBJ2-7 | TRBV27 | many | CASSVGRRLYEQYF | TGTGCCAGCAGTGTGGGACGGAGGTTGTACGAGCAGTACTTC
. | TRBJ2-5 | TRBV6-6 | few | CASSFVGETQYF | TGTGCCAGCAGCTTCGTGGGAGAGACCCAGTACTTC
. | TRBJ1-4 | TRBV28 | many | CASRISYLNEKLFF | TGTGCCAGCAGAATTAGCTACCTTAATGAAAAACTGTTTTTT
. | TRBJ2-7 | TRBV5-5 | few | CASSPYLGTGAYEQYF | TGTGCCAGCAGCCCATACCTCGGAACCGGGGCCTACGAGCAGTACTTC
TRBD1 | TRBJ2-3 | TRBV4-3 | many | CASSRHETRDRDVDTQYF | TGCGCCAGCAGCCGTCATGAGACCCGGGACAGGGACGTTGATACGCAGTATTTT
. | TRBJ2-1 | TRBV7-9 | many | CASSLGAEGAGTNEQFF | TGTGCCAGCAGCTTGGGAGCGGAGGGGGCGGGAACGAATGAGCAGTTCTTC
. | TRBJ1-6 | TRBV6-2/TRBV6-3 | many | CASSEDRAILITLHF | TGTGCCAGCAGTGAGGACCGCGCCATATTGATCACCCTCCACTTT
. | TRBJ1-5 | TRBV5-6 | many | CASSRSANQPQHF | TGTGCCAGCAGCCGTTCCGCCAATCAGCCCCAGCATTTT
TRBD2 | TRBJ2-7 | TRBV20-1 | few | CSAPSGRVNEQYF | TGCAGTGCCCCTAGCGGGAGGGTCAACGAGCAGTACTTC
. | TRBJ2-7 | TRBV9 | . | CASSGRDNSLYEQYF | TGTGCCAGCAGCGGTCGGGACAACTCCCTTTACGAGCAGTACTTC
TRBD2 | TRBJ2-2 | TRBV9 | few | CASSPQTSGPAGELFF | TGTGCCAGCAGCCCTCAGACTAGCGGGCCGGCCGGGGAGCTGTTTTTT
TRBD2 | TRBJ2-1 | TRBV11-2 | . | CASSPGDTGVAGGPTYEQFF | TGTGCCAGCAGCCCCGGAGACACAGGGGTAGCGGGAGGGCCGACTTATGAGCAGTTCTTC
TRBD1 | TRBJ1-1 | TRBV19 | . | CASIDRVAMNTEAFF | TGTGCCAGTATCGACAGGGTGGCAATGAACACTGAAGCTTTCTTT
TRBD1 | TRBJ2-7 | TRBV20-1 | few | CSARSGTGIYEQYF | TGCAGTGCTAGATCAGGGACAGGGATCTACGAGCAGTACTTC
. | TRBJ2-7 | TRBV25-1 | many | CASSEYDPWDEQYF | TGTGCCAGCAGTGAATACGACCCATGGGACGAGCAGTACTTC
. | TRBJ1-2 | TRBV14 | many | CASSQDRRDGYTF | TGTGCCAGCAGCCAAGATAGAAGGGACGGCTACACCTTC
. | TRBJ1-6 | TRBV27 | few | CASSLIGGSSYNSPLHF | TGTGCCAGCAGTTTAATCGGGGGCTCGTCCTATAATTCACCCCTCCACTTT
TRBD2 | TRBJ2-1 | TRBV20-1 | many | CSARQGLAGLNEQFF | TGCAGTGCTAGACAGGGACTAGCGGGATTGAATGAGCAGTTCTTC
. | TRBJ2-3 | TRBV29-1 | . | CSVDRSDSTDTQYF | TGCAGCGTTGATCGGTCCGATAGCACAGATACGCAGTATTTT
. | TRBJ2-7 | TRBV20-1 | many | CSARERDRSYEQYF | TGCAGTGCTAGAGAGAGAGATAGGAGCTACGAGCAGTACTTC
. | TRBJ2-7 | TRBV28 | many | CASSFWGSQAGEQYF | TGTGCCAGCAGTTTCTGGGGATCACAGGCAGGGGAGCAGTACTTC
. | TRBJ1-2 | TRBV4-1 | many | CASSVQGSHLGYTF | TGCGCCAGCAGCGTACAGGGTTCCCACCTCGGCTACACCTTC
TRBD1 | TRBJ2-7 | TRBV6-2/TRBV6-3 | many | CASSYLGQKYEQYF | TGTGCCAGCAGTTACCTGGGACAGAAATACGAGCAGTACTTC
. | TRBJ2-7 | TRBV6-5 | many | CASSYGDGLSYEQYF | TGTGCCAGCAGTTACGGGGACGGTCTCTCATACGAGCAGTACTTC
. | TRBJ2-2 | TRBV6-1 | few | CASSEDFRRGPGELFF | TGTGCCAGCAGTGAAGATTTTCGGAGGGGACCCGGGGAGCTGTTTTTT
. | TRBJ2-1 | TRBV6-5 | . | CASSLLVGSYNEQFF | TGTGCCAGCAGCCTACTAGTTGGCTCCTACAATGAGCAGTTCTTC
. | TRBJ1-3 | TRBV7-9 | . | CASSWPLRGNTIYF | TGTGCCAGCAGCTGGCCCCTTCGGGGAAACACCATATATTTT
. | TRBJ2-7 | TRBV6-5 | many | CASRPWVGEQYF | TGTGCCAGCAGACCCTGGGTGGGCGAGCAGTACTTC
. | TRBJ1-5 | TRBV20-1 | many | CSARESGGNQPQHF | TGCAGTGCTAGAGAGAGTGGGGGCAATCAGCCCCAGCATTTT
. | TRBJ2-1 | TRBV24-1 | many | CATSLQGSWNEQFF | TGTGCCACCAGCCTCCAGGGGTCATGGAATGAGCAGTTCTTC
. | TRBJ2-7 | TRBV9 | many | CASSYEGSSVEQYF | TGTGCCAGCAGCTACGAAGGGAGTTCGGTGGAGCAGTACTTC